These 15 T cell receptor beta chains share one sample of origin, sequenced in a study of cytomegalovirus exposure and HLA in healthy donors. The PCR made use of 60 Vbeta and 13 Jbeta primers. The protocol was immunoSEQ multiplex PCR, while the TCRdb copy is restricted to in-frame clones and leaves out a portion. This sample has some 200,000 clones, with about 80% found just once. Sequenced sample: PBMCs. These receptor sequences come from a woman aged 55-69 years in good health and CMV-seropositive.

The DNA for the CDR3 is TGTGCCAGCGTCGGAGGGACAGGGACCGTCCAAGAGACCCAGTACTTC. Protein: CASVGGTGTVQETQYF. The chain has TRBV21-1 and TRBJ2-5; the D segment call TRBD1 is taken from the table without a DNA check. TRBV21-1 is listed as a pseudogene. The CDR3 runs to 16 residues.

V usage is TRBV5-1 and J usage is TRBJ2-1; 8 nucleotides agree with TRBD2. Germline loops: CDR1 SGHRS, CDR2 YFSETQ. The CDR3 runs 14 residues. V gave up 4 bases and J gave up 7 bases; unmatched junction bases: 7. The CDR3, as DNA: TGCGCCAGCAGCCTCGGGACGGGAGGGAATGAGCAGTTCTTC. This translates into CASSLGTGGNEQFF. The full variable domain, completed using reference TRBV5-1 and TRBJ2-1, is KAGVTQTPRYLIKTRGQQVTLSCSPISGHRSVSWYQQTPGQGLQFLFEYFSETQRNKGNFPGRFSGRQFSNSRSEMNVSTLELGDSALYLCASSLGTGGNEQFFGPGTRLTVL.

The rearrangement joins TRBV19 to TRBJ1-1, with 10 bases that match TRBD1. CDR1 and CDR2 (germline): LNHDA, SQIVND (reference sequence). This CDR3 is 13 amino acids long. V lost 6 bases to trimming and J lost 5 bases; unmatched junction nucleotides: 3. The CDR3 region has the DNA TGTGCCAGTAGCGGGACAGGGGTGACTGAAGCTTTCTTT. Protein sequence: CASSGTGVTEAFF.

This clone was picked up one time. The chain joins TRBV12-5 to TRBJ2-1; a possible D gene is TRBD1 (7 bases). The germline V gene has CDR1 LGHNT and CDR2 FRNRAP. The CDR3 has 15 residues. The germline V and J ends were trimmed by 3 bases and 4 bases, with 13 bases remaining between them. CDR3 protein: CASGFRGVGYNEQFF. The DNA of the CDR3 is TGTGCTAGTGGTTTCAGGGGGGTAGGATACAATGAGCAGTTCTTC.

The chain has TRBV5-1 and TRBJ2-3; D uncertain. Germline loops: CDR1 SGHRS, CDR2 YFSETQ. V lost 0 bases to trimming and J lost 2 bases, with 13 bases between them. There are 16 residues in the CDR3. CDR3 residues: CASSLAEPRNTDTQYF. The DNA of the CDR3 is TGCGCCAGCAGCTTGGCCGAACCTAGAAACACAGATACGCAGTATTTT.

The chain carries TRBV7-2 and TRBJ1-1; D might be TRBD1 (5 bases). Germline values: CDR1 SGHTA, CDR2 FQGNSA. V was pared by 0 bases and J by 4 bases, with 15 bases between. This CDR3 contains 16 residues. In nucleotides, the CDR3 is TGTGCCAGCAGCTTAGCGCGAGTAGGGGTAGGCACTGAAGCTTTCTTT. It codes for CASSLARVGVGTEAFF.

The chain carries TRBV29-1 and TRBJ1-1; 7 bases match TRBD1. CDR1 is SQVTM and CDR2 is ANQGSEA in the germline V gene. J lost 4 bases, V lost 2 bases, and 4 bases had no gene match. The CDR3 extends over 13 amino acids. The CDR3 nucleotides are TGCAGCGTTGAAAGGGGGCAGGGCACTGAAGCTTTCTTT. Its translation: CSVERGQGTEAFF. Using reference TRBV29-1 and TRBJ1-1 for the parts outside the CDR3, the full variable domain is SAVISQKPSRDICQRGTSLTIQCQVDSQVTMMFWYRQQPGQSLTLIATANQGSEATYESGFVIDKFPISRPNLTFSTLTVSNMSPEDSSIYLCSVERGQGTEAFFGQGTRLTVV.

The J gene is TRBJ1-1, the V gene TRBV4-3, with 9 bases that match TRBD1. The CDR3 spans 16 residues. V was pared by 4 bases and J by 5 bases, with 11 bases of the junction left unmatched. Germline loops: CDR1 LGHNA, CDR2 YSLEER. Written as DNA, the CDR3 is TGCGCCAGCAGCCCCCAAACCGGGACAGGGTTAACTGAAGCTTTCTTT. This sequence encodes CASSPQTGTGLTEAFF.

The rearrangement joins TRBV18 to TRBJ2-1, with D maybe TRBD2 (5 bases). Germline V gene data show CDR1 as KGHSH and CDR2 as LQKENI. The CDR3 has 16 amino acids. The V end was cut by 0 bases, the J end by 6 bases, with 15 bases between. CDR3: CASSPPSGTGGNEQFF. As DNA, the CDR3 is TGTGCCAGCTCACCACCGAGCGGAACGGGTGGCAATGAGCAGTTCTTC.

Concerning this clone: In the same sample, other DNA sequences code for this CDR3. DNA of the CDR3: TGCGCCAGCAGCCTGGAGCCGGACCAAGAGACCCAGTACTTC. It is translated as CASSLEPDQETQYF. The chain employs TRBV5-1 and TRBJ2-5; D gene uncertain. Per germline, CDR1 SGHRS and CDR2 YFSETQ. The CDR3 has 14 amino acids. Trimming shortened V by 4 bases and J by 0 bases, and 10 bases separated the two germline ends.

V is TRBV28 and J is TRBJ1-2; 9 positions agree with TRBD1. CDR1 MDHEN and CDR2 SYDVKM come from the germline V gene. With 3 bases clipped from V and 6 bases from J, the junction kept 5 bases outside the gene matches. This CDR3 has 14 amino acids. CDR3 amino acids: CASSLTQGADGYTF. The CDR3 coding sequence is TGTGCCAGCAGTTTGACACAGGGGGCGGATGGCTACACCTTC.

This clone has just one count. The chain carries TRBV5-4 and TRBJ1-2; D not certain. V was trimmed by 3 bases and J by 1 base, leaving 13 bases between them. CDR1 is SGHNT and CDR2 is YYREEE in the germline V gene (reference sequence). The CDR3 is 15 residues long. The CDR3 loop is CASSWKQTLNYGYTF. In DNA, the CDR3 is TGTGCCAGCAGCTGGAAACAGACCCTTAACTATGGCTACACCTTC.

This clone appeared a few times. The chain couples TRBV15 to TRBJ1-1; TRBD1 is a possible D gene (6 bases). Per germline, CDR1 LNHNV and CDR2 YYDKDF (reference sequence). Trimming cost V 1 base and J 5 bases, with 8 bases left between them. The CDR3 is 13 amino acids. CDR3 in amino acids: CATSRVQGTEAFF. In nucleotides, the CDR3 is TGTGCCACCAGCAGAGTTCAGGGGACTGAAGCTTTCTTT.

The count of this clone is one. J is TRBJ1-5 and V is TRBV4-1, with D hard to call. The germline CDR1 and CDR2 sequences are MGHRA and YSYEKL. The ends were cut back, 2 bases at V and 5 bases at J, with 16 bases in the middle. This CDR3 comprises 16 residues. In nucleotides, the CDR3 is TGCGCCAGCAGCCAAAACGTAGTGCTCGCCGATCAGCCCCAGCATTTT. Residues: CASSQNVVLADQPQHF.

The rearrangement uses TRBV5-1 and TRBJ1-1; possible D gene TRBD1, 5 bases. The V and J ends lost 0 bases and 5 bases respectively, with 8 bases between them. CDR3 length: 13 amino acids. Per the germline V gene, CDR1 is SGHRS and CDR2 is YFSETQ. The CDR3 protein is CASSLGRDTEAFF. CDR3 nucleotide sequence: TGCGCCAGCAGCTTGGGCAGGGATACTGAAGCTTTCTTT.